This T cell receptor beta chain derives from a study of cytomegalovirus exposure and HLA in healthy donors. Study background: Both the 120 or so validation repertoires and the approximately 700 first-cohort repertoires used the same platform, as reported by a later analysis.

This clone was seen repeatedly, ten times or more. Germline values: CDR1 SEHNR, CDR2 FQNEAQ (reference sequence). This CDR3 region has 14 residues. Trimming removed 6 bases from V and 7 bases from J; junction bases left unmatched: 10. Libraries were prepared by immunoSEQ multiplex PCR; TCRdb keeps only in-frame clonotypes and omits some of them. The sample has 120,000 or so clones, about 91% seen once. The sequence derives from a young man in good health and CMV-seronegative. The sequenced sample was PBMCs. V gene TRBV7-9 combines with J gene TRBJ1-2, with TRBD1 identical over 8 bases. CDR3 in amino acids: CASSSYRGKGGYTF. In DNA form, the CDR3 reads TGTGCCAGCAGTTCGTACAGGGGGAAGGGTGGCTACACCTTC.